Listed here are 23 T cell receptor beta chains from one sample, sequenced in a study of OX40 agonist ivuxolimab in advanced cancers. The protocol used for the library was the immunoSEQ multiplex PCR assay. The immuneACCESS repertoire file appears here via TCRdb, limited to in-frame rearrangements. These files lack a portion of the clones; in checked studies, under half of the deficit traces to unresolved V genes, and the cause of the others is not known. The sample table holds about 18,000 clones, of which around 70% were seen once. The ten largest clonotypes hold roughly a fifth of the sample. Specimen: CD4+ or CD8+ T cells sorted from blood, collected in a trial of the OX40 agonist ivuxolimab. The receptor set was obtained from an adult with an advanced solid tumor such as melanoma, head and neck, liver or kidney cancer.

This clone was detected a few times. The chain links TRBV9 to TRBJ1-5, with TRBD1 as a possible D gene (5 bases). V lost 4 bases to trimming and J lost 5 bases, with 16 bases between them. CDR3 length equals 15 residues. Germline CDR1 reads SGDLS; CDR2 reads YYNGEE. This CDR3 is CASSPEGQGDQPQHF. DNA of the CDR3: TGTGCCAGCAGCCCAGAAGGGCAGGGTGATCAGCCCCAGCATTTT.

CDR3 region: CASSAFRGNIDEQYF. In nucleotides, the CDR3 is TGTGCCAGCAGTGCCTTTCGCGGAAATATAGACGAGCAGTACTTC. J is TRBJ2-7 and V is TRBV2; unclear D gene. Germline CDR1 is SNHLY and CDR2 is FYNNEI. This CDR3 is built from 15 residues. Trimming stripped 4 bases from V and 5 bases from J, with 18 bases between.

V and J are TRBV30 and TRBJ1-2, with D possibly TRBD1 on 6 matching bases. Trimming pared 0 bases from V and 1 base from J, leaving 18 bases between. There are 17 residues in the CDR3. Germline CDR1 GTSNPN, CDR2 SVGIG (reference sequence). CDR3 sequence: CAWSVLVDSRSNYGYTF. CDR3 bases: TGTGCCTGGAGTGTACTTGTGGACAGTCGGAGTAACTATGGCTACACCTTC.

This chain connects TRBV7-9 to TRBJ1-3; 7 bases agree with TRBD1. This CDR3 comprises 16 residues. The junction had 5 bases not matched to a gene; V was cut back by 1 base and J by 2 bases. Germline V lookup: CDR1 SEHNR, CDR2 FQNEAQ (reference sequence). The CDR3 protein is CASSLGGGTAGNTIYF. DNA for the CDR3: TGTGCCAGCAGCTTAGGTGGAGGGACAGCTGGAAACACCATATATTTT.

This chain links TRBV13 with TRBJ2-1, with 8 bases lining up with TRBD2. J lost 3 bases, V lost 5 bases, and 6 bases had no gene match. The CDR3 spans 15 residues. The germline gives CDR1 PRHDT, CDR2 FYEKMQ (reference sequence). This chain's CDR3 is CASSPRLAFYNEQFF. The CDR3 bases are TGTGCCAGCAGCCCCCGACTAGCGTTCTACAATGAGCAGTTCTTC.

This chain links TRBV9 with TRBJ2-2, with 9 bases identical to TRBD2. The CDR3 has 17 amino acids. V dropped 0 bases and J dropped 6; count of bases not matched to a gene: 9. CDR1 SGDLS and CDR2 YYNGEE come from the germline V gene. CDR3 loop: CASSVGGLAGTPGELFF. As DNA, the CDR3 is TGTGCCAGCAGCGTAGGAGGGCTAGCGGGAACCCCCGGGGAGCTGTTTTTT.

This clone was seen a handful of times. The gene calls are TRBV2 and TRBJ2-1, with a possible D match to TRBD1 (5 bases). The germline V gene encodes CDR1 SNHLY and CDR2 FYNNEI. Trimming cost V 6 bases and J 5 bases, with 11 bases left between them. The CDR3 covers 13 residues. In DNA, the CDR3 is TGTGCCAGCAGCCGGCAGGGTCACAATGAGCAGTTCTTC. Translation gives CASSRQGHNEQFF.

The V and J genes are TRBV5-1 and TRBJ1-1; no clear D. Looked up from germline, CDR1 is SGHRS and CDR2 is YFSETQ. The ends were cut back, 0 bases at V and 1 base at J, with 7 bases in the middle. The CDR3 covers 14 residues. CDR3 amino acids: CASSLGQENTEAFF. In nucleotides, the CDR3 is TGCGCCAGCAGCTTGGGACAAGAGAACACTGAAGCTTTCTTT.

The chain uses TRBV5-1 and TRBJ2-3; no clear D gene. This CDR3 is 12 amino acids long. Germline V gene lookup returns CDR1 SGHRS and CDR2 YFSETQ. Trimming stripped 1 base from V and 5 bases from J, with 5 bases between. CDR3 in amino acids: CASSLFKDTQYF. The DNA of the CDR3 is TGCGCCAGCAGCTTGTTTAAAGATACGCAGTATTTT.

The V and J genes are TRBV5-1 and TRBJ2-7; D is unclear. Deletions cut 4 bases from V and 4 bases from J, with 15 bases between. This CDR3 spans 14 amino acids. The germline gives CDR1 SGHRS, CDR2 YFSETQ. In nucleotides, the CDR3 is TGCGCCAGCAGCCTAAACCCCTACCAGTACGAGCAGTACTTC. Translating gives CASSLNPYQYEQYF.

V usage is TRBV5-1 and J usage is TRBJ2-1, with 12 bases matching TRBD2. Germline lookup yields CDR1 SGHRS and CDR2 YFSETQ. The V gene end was trimmed by 4 bases and the J gene end by 6 bases; junction bases not matched to a gene: 8. This CDR3 contains 16 residues. CDR3 coding DNA: TGCGCCAGCAGCGAACCGGGACTAGCGGGCCCCAATGAGCAGTTCTTC. Its protein is CASSEPGLAGPNEQFF.

The chain links TRBV5-1 to TRBJ2-1; 9 bases match TRBD2. The CDR3 covers 15 residues. V was pared by 7 bases and J by 4 bases, with 9 bases of the junction left unmatched. Germline lookup yields CDR1 SGHRS and CDR2 YFSETQ. As DNA, the CDR3 is TGCGCCAGCTACCACCTAAGCGGGGGGTACAATGAGCAGTTCTTC. Protein: CASYHLSGGYNEQFF.

The gene calls are TRBV29-1 and TRBJ2-7; unclear D gene. Per the germline V gene, CDR1 is SQVTM and CDR2 is ANQGSEA. Trimming shortened V by 2 bases and J by 5 bases, and 10 bases separated the two germline ends. The CDR3 runs to 12 residues. This chain's CDR3 is CSVENSIDEQYF. CDR3 coding DNA: TGCAGCGTTGAAAATAGCATTGACGAGCAGTACTTC.

This clone was seen a few times. This rearrangement joins TRBV19 to TRBJ1-1; the D gene is possibly TRBD1 (6 bases). Germline-derived CDR1 and CDR2 are LNHDA and SQIVND (reference sequence). This CDR3 is 14 amino acids long. With 3 bases removed from V and 8 bases from J, the gap between germline ends came to 16 bases. The CDR3 loop is CASSIPETGTEAFF. The CDR3, as DNA: TGTGCCAGTAGTATCCCCGAGACAGGCACGGAAGCTTTCTTT.

This chain connects TRBV27 to TRBJ2-3; 14 positions match TRBD2. The CDR3 runs to 15 residues. V was clipped by 6 bases and J by 13 bases; unmatched bases: 12. Per germline, CDR1 MNHEY and CDR2 SMNVEV (reference sequence). The CDR3 reads CASSFSGTSGSGEYF. Here the CDR3 DNA reads TGTGCCAGCAGCTTCTCCGGGACTAGCGGGAGCGGGGAGTATTTT.

The gene calls are TRBV7-4 and TRBJ1-6, with D unresolved. Germline V gives CDR1 SGHVT, CDR2 SQSDAQ. Trimming cost V 1 base and J 0 bases, with 10 bases left between them. The CDR3 length is 17 residues. CDR3 in amino acids: CASSLVIPGSYNSPLHF. The DNA of the CDR3 is TGTGCCAGCAGCTTAGTGATCCCAGGCTCCTATAATTCACCCCTCCACTTT.

CDR3 bases: TGTGCCAGCAGCTTGACTAGCGGGGGGATCGTTGATACGCAGTATTTT. It is translated as CASSLTSGGIVDTQYF. The chain carries TRBV5-4 and TRBJ2-3; 12 bases match TRBD2. Looked up from germline, CDR1 is SGHNT and CDR2 is YYREEE (reference sequence). V lost 1 base to trimming and J lost 6 bases; unmatched junction nucleotides: 6. CDR3 length equals 16 residues.

The rearrangement joins TRBV28 to TRBJ1-3; D is possibly TRBD1 (5 bases). The length of the CDR3 is 16 residues. Germline V gives CDR1 MDHEN, CDR2 SYDVKM. V was shortened by 0 bases and J by 3 bases, with 12 bases between the two germline ends. The CDR3 DNA follows: TGTGCCAGCAGTTTATGGGGCAGGGAGGTTGGAAACACCATATATTTT. Its translation: CASSLWGREVGNTIYF.

The chain links TRBV28 to TRBJ2-5, with 12 positions matching TRBD2. CDR1 and CDR2 from the germline V gene are MDHEN and SYDVKM. The CDR3 totals 16 residues. J gave up 2 bases and V 3 bases, and 4 bases lay outside the gene matches. The CDR3 DNA sequence: TGTGCCAGCAGTTTCACTAGCGGGAGGAAGCAAGAGACCCAGTACTTC. This sequence encodes CASSFTSGRKQETQYF.

In this sample, this clone turned up once. The chain links TRBV9 to TRBJ1-5, with D uncertain. From germline, CDR1 is SGDLS and CDR2 YYNGEE. The V end lost 0 bases, the J end lost 4 bases, and 5 bases lay between the germline ends. The CDR3 runs 13 residues. The CDR3 reads CASSVAVNQPQHF. DNA of the CDR3: TGTGCCAGCAGCGTAGCGGTAAATCAGCCCCAGCATTTT. The whole variable domain, filled in from reference TRBV9 and TRBJ1-5, reads DSGVTQTPKHLITATGQRVTLRCSPRSGDLSVYWYQQSLDQGLQFLIQYYNGEERAKGNILERFSAQQFPDLHSELNLSSLELGDSALYFCASSVAVNQPQHFGDGTRLSIL.

The gene calls are TRBV9 and TRBJ2-7, with TRBD2 matching over 8 bases. CDR1 and CDR2 (germline): SGDLS, YYNGEE. The CDR3 runs to 15 residues. With 0 bases clipped from V and 4 bases from J, the junction kept 6 bases outside the gene matches. In DNA, the CDR3 is TGTGCCAGCAGCGTAGAGGCGGGGGGTGGTTACGAGCAGTACTTC. This sequence encodes CASSVEAGGGYEQYF.

The gene calls are TRBV6-5 and TRBJ2-7; D gene ambiguous. V was cut by 5 bases and J by 2 bases, with 7 bases left in between. CDR1 is MNHEY and CDR2 is SVGAGI in the germline V gene. There are 12 residues in the CDR3. The CDR3 sequence: CASSPETYEQYF. The CDR3 DNA sequence: TGTGCCAGCAGTCCCGAGACCTACGAGCAGTACTTC.

The chain has TRBV19 and TRBJ2-7, with TRBD1 matching over 7 bases. Trimming at V came to 7 bases and at J to 0 bases, leaving 9 bases not matched to a gene. Germline CDR1 LNHDA, CDR2 SQIVND (reference sequence). The CDR3 runs 15 residues. CDR3 amino acids: CASTRRTGSSYEQYF. CDR3 coding DNA: TGTGCCAGTACTCGGAGGACAGGCAGCTCCTACGAGCAGTACTTC.